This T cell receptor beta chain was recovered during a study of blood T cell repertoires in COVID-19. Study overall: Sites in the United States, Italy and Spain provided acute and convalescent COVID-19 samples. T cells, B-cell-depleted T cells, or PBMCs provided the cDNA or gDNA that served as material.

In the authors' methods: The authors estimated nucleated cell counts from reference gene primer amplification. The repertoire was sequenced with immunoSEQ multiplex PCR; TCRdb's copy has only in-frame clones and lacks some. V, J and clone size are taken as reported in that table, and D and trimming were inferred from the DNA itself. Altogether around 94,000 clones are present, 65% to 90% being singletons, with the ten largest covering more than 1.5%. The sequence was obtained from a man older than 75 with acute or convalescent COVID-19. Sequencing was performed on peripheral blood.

CDR3: CATGGRITGELFF. In nucleotides, the CDR3 is TGTGCTACGGGGGGGCGCATCACCGGGGAGCTGTTTTTT. The genes are TRBV28 and TRBJ2-2, with 8 bases fitting TRBD2. CDR1 MDHEN and CDR2 SYDVKM come from the germline V gene. The CDR3 runs to 13 residues. Based on the CDR3 plus reference TRBV28 and TRBJ2-2, the full variable domain is DVKVTQSSRYLVKRTGEKVFLECVQDMDHENMFWYRQDPGLGLRLIYFSYDVKMKEKGDIPEGYSVSREKKERFSLILESASTNQTSMYLCATGGRITGELFFGEGSRLTVL.